The 27 T cell receptor beta chains listed next were all sequenced from one sample in a study of T cell responses to AZD1222 COVID-19 vaccine. Generated by immunoSEQ multiplex PCR, the TCRdb table keeps only in-frame clones and is missing some. The sample holds approximately 99,000 clones, about nine tenths seen once. The sequences come from peripheral blood, collected on day 0 of MenACWY control vaccination. The receptors derive from an adult in good health.

The J gene is TRBJ2-7, the V gene TRBV5-1, with unresolved D. Trimming left V 6 bases short and J 2 bases short, with 18 bases between. This CDR3 has 15 residues. Germline V CDR1 and CDR2: SGHRS, YFSETQ. The CDR3 DNA follows: TGCGCCAGCACCTCCCCGCCCCCAGAGCCCTACGAGCAGTACTTC. Translated: CASTSPPPEPYEQYF.

V is TRBV11-2 and J is TRBJ1-2; 7 bases align to TRBD1. The CDR3 is 12 residues long. With V trimmed by 6 bases and J by 8 bases, 6 bases remained unmatched. CDR1 is SGHAT and CDR2 is FQNNGV in the germline V gene. Here the CDR3 reads CASSSRQGGYTF. The CDR3 DNA reads as TGTGCCAGCAGTTCAAGACAGGGCGGCTACACCTTC.

The V and J genes are TRBV6-5 and TRBJ1-2, with D maybe TRBD1 (5 bases). Germline V gene data show CDR1 as MNHEY and CDR2 as SVGAGI. V lost 5 bases to trimming and J lost 8 bases, with 18 bases between them. CDR3 length: 14 amino acids. For the CDR3, the DNA is TGTGCCAGCAGTCGGGATGGGACTCTGGGAGGCTACACCTTC. Its translation is CASSRDGTLGGYTF.

This clone was observed a handful of times. J is TRBJ2-3 and V is TRBV28; D uncertain. V was cut by 6 bases and J by 0 bases, with 7 bases left in between. This CDR3 has 13 residues. The germline V gene encodes CDR1 MDHEN and CDR2 SYDVKM. The CDR3 nucleotides are TGTGCCAGCAGGATGGGAAGCACAGATACGCAGTATTTT. It yields the protein CASRMGSTDTQYF.

This clone came up once. This sequence joins TRBV24-1 and TRBJ1-1, with unresolved D. This CDR3 has 14 amino acids. V lost 4 bases, J lost 1 base, and 9 bases lay in between. Per the germline V gene, CDR1 is KGHDR and CDR2 is SFDVKD. CDR3 amino acids: CATSDGPPNTEAFF. The CDR3 DNA follows: TGTGCCACCAGTGACGGCCCACCGAACACTGAAGCTTTCTTT.

This rearrangement joins TRBV3-1 (or the pseudogene TRBV3-2) to TRBJ2-2; 8 positions agree with TRBD1. The germline V gene has CDR1 LGHDT and CDR2 YNNKEL (reference sequence). The length of the CDR3 is 15 residues. With 2 bases clipped from V and 3 bases from J, the junction kept 2 bases outside the gene matches. CDR3 nucleotide sequence: TGTGCCAGCAGCCAACAGACAGGGGACACCGGGGAGCTGTTTTTT. This sequence encodes CASSQQTGDTGELFF.

The J gene is TRBJ2-5, the V gene TRBV3-1 (or the pseudogene TRBV3-2), with 9 bases aligning to TRBD2. The CDR3 is 16 residues long. V trimming: 1 base; J trimming: 4 bases; junction bases outside the gene matches: 7. The germline CDR1 and CDR2 sequences are LGHDT and YNNKEL (reference sequence). CDR3: CASSQGEAGGPETQYF. The CDR3 DNA sequence: TGTGCCAGCAGCCAAGGGGAAGCGGGGGGCCCAGAGACCCAGTACTTC.

The rearrangement links TRBV2 to TRBJ2-1; 7 nucleotides match TRBD2. Looked up from germline, CDR1 is SNHLY and CDR2 is FYNNEI. The CDR3 is 16 residues long. With 4 bases clipped from V and 2 bases from J, the junction kept 8 bases outside the gene matches. CDR3 sequence: CASSAGGGVAYNEQFF. CDR3 DNA: TGTGCCAGCAGTGCTGGGGGGGGTGTAGCCTACAATGAGCAGTTCTTC.

The chain uses TRBV19 and TRBJ1-5, with D perhaps matching TRBD1 (5 bases). Germline V CDR1 and CDR2: LNHDA, SQIVND (reference sequence). V dropped 4 bases and J dropped 5 bases, with 9 bases sitting between them. The CDR3 spans 13 residues. For the CDR3, the DNA is TGTGCCAGTAGTAGGCTAGGGGATCAGCCCCAGCATTTT. Protein product: CASSRLGDQPQHF.

The chain uses TRBV4-3 and TRBJ2-2; D could derive from TRBD1 or TRBD2 (5 bases each). Trimming took off 1 base at V and 6 bases at J, with 6 bases between the two ends. This CDR3 has 13 amino acids. Germline V gene sequence: CDR1 LGHNA, CDR2 YSLEER. The CDR3 region is CASSQGGPGELFF. DNA for the CDR3: TGCGCCAGCAGCCAAGGGGGACCCGGGGAGCTGTTTTTT.

V is TRBV7-3 and J is TRBJ2-3; 8 positions agree with TRBD2. Germline loops: CDR1 SGHTA, CDR2 FQGTGA. The CDR3 length is 14 residues. The V gene end was trimmed by 5 bases and the J gene end by 2 bases; junction bases not matched to a gene: 3. CDR3 bases: TGTGCCAGCAGCCGTAGCGGGGCCACAGATACGCAGTATTTT. The encoded protein is CASSRSGATDTQYF.

The CDR3 coding sequence is TGTGCCAGCAGCGTAGGCGGGGTAGGTGAGCAGTTCTTC. The encoded protein is CASSVGGVGEQFF. The V gene is TRBV9, the J gene TRBJ2-1; maybe TRBD2 (6 bases). The V gene lost 0 bases and the J gene lost 9 bases, with 10 bases spanning the gap. The CDR3 extends over 13 amino acids. Germline V gives CDR1 SGDLS, CDR2 YYNGEE. Full variable domain (missing parts from reference TRBV9 and TRBJ2-1): DSGVTQTPKHLITATGQRVTLRCSPRSGDLSVYWYQQSLDQGLQFLIQYYNGEERAKGNILERFSAQQFPDLHSELNLSSLELGDSALYFCASSVGGVGEQFFGPGTRLTVL.

The chain has TRBV10-3 and TRBJ1-1, with TRBD1 matching 8 bases. Trimming at V came to 0 bases and at J to 3 bases, leaving 3 bases not matched to a gene. The germline gives CDR1 ENHRY, CDR2 SYGVKD. There are 15 residues in the CDR3. CDR3 residues: CAISESGQEYTEAFF. CDR3 bases: TGTGCCATCAGTGAGTCGGGACAGGAGTACACTGAAGCTTTCTTT.

The rearrangement links TRBV5-6 to TRBJ2-7, with D uncertain. Germline CDR1 SGHDT, CDR2 YYEEEE. Trimming removed 0 bases at V and 5 bases at J, with 6 bases between. The CDR3 sequence is 12 residues long. The CDR3 DNA reads TGTGCCAGCAGCTTGGAGTGGAACGAGCAGTACTTC. Translated: CASSLEWNEQYF.

The chain carries TRBV7-2 and TRBJ2-5, with D perhaps matching TRBD2 (5 bases). V was cut by 5 bases and J by 4 bases, with 23 bases left in between. CDR1 is SGHTA, CDR2 FQGNSA, per germline. The CDR3 is made up of 17 amino acids. The CDR3 is CASSGRLTGLAGETQYF. In DNA, the CDR3 is TGTGCCAGCAGCGGTCGCCTAACGGGCTTGGCGGGAGAGACCCAGTACTTC.

The chain has TRBV30 and TRBJ1-2; TRBD1 aligns across 7 bases. Trimming took 5 bases from V and 4 from J; bases not matched to a gene: 13. The germline V gene has CDR1 GTSNPN and CDR2 SVGIG (reference sequence). There are 15 residues in the CDR3. As DNA, the CDR3 is TGTGCCTGGGCTCGACAAGGGGGCGCTGGCTATGGCTACACCTTC. Protein product: CAWARQGGAGYGYTF.

In this sample, this clone turned up a few times. V gene TRBV30 combines with J gene TRBJ2-3; D unresolved. The length of the CDR3 is 12 residues. The germline V gene has CDR1 GTSNPN and CDR2 SVGIG (reference sequence). Trimming removed 2 bases from V and 4 bases from J, with 7 bases in between. The DNA of the CDR3 is TGTGCCTGGAGTAAGGTTTCAGATACGCAGTATTTT. This encodes CAWSKVSDTQYF.

V usage is TRBV12-3 or TRBV12-4 and J usage is TRBJ2-7; 8 bases are shared with TRBD2. V lost 6 bases to trimming and J lost 6 bases; unmatched junction nucleotides: 7. This CDR3 is built from 13 residues. The CDR3 sequence: CASSTPGGIEQYF. CDR3 nucleotides: TGTGCCAGCAGCACCCCGGGAGGGATCGAGCAGTACTTC.

V gene TRBV4-3 combines with J gene TRBJ1-2, with a tentative D call TRBD1 (6 bases). Germline V gene sequence: CDR1 LGHNA, CDR2 YSLEER. The CDR3 contains 15 residues. Trimming shortened V by 4 bases and J by 2 bases, and 14 bases separated the two germline ends. The CDR3 loop is CASSPFRGANYGYTF. The DNA for the CDR3 is TGCGCCAGCAGCCCCTTCCGGGGGGCGAACTATGGCTACACCTTC.

CDR3 sequence reads: CAWSLNYGYTF. The CDR3 DNA sequence: TGTGCCTGGAGTCTGAACTATGGCTACACCTTC. J is TRBJ1-2 and V is TRBV30, with D uncertain. Germline V gene sequence: CDR1 GTSNPN, CDR2 SVGIG (reference sequence). The CDR3 is 11 amino acids. The V end was cut by 2 bases, the J end by 2 bases, with 3 bases between.

This CDR3 is CASSLLGAGATDTQYF. The CDR3 coding sequence is TGTGCCAGCAGTCTATTAGGGGCGGGGGCCACAGATACGCAGTATTTT. The V and J genes are TRBV2 and TRBJ2-3; TRBD2 is a possible D gene (7 bases). V gave up 5 bases and J gave up 2 bases, with 17 bases separating them. Germline-derived CDR1 and CDR2 are SNHLY and FYNNEI. The CDR3 sequence is 16 residues long. Combining the CDR3 with reference TRBV2 and TRBJ2-3 gives the whole variable domain EPEVTQTPSHQVTQMGQEVILRCVPISNHLYFYWYRQILGQKVEFLVSFYNNEISEKSEIFDDQFSVERPDGSNFTLKIRSTKLEDSAMYFCASSLLGAGATDTQYFGPGTRLTVL.

This chain connects TRBV5-1 to TRBJ1-2; D is ambiguous. Trimming shortened V by 5 bases and J by 8 bases, and 10 bases separated the two germline ends. The CDR3 length is 11 residues. The V gene's germline CDR1 is SGHRS and CDR2 YFSETQ. The CDR3 coding sequence is TGCGCCAGCAGGGTGCATTACGGCTACACCTTC. Protein sequence: CASRVHYGYTF.

The chain uses TRBV7-3 and TRBJ2-1; D is undetermined. Trimming stripped 5 bases from V and 9 bases from J, with 17 bases between. The CDR3 has 14 amino acids. Germline values: CDR1 SGHTA, CDR2 FQGTGA. The CDR3 loop reads CASSPGAAPGEQFF. The CDR3 DNA follows: TGTGCCAGCAGCCCAGGAGCTGCGCCTGGTGAGCAGTTCTTC.

V usage is TRBV11-2 and J usage is TRBJ1-1, with a weak D call TRBD1 (6 bases). The V and J ends lost 1 base and 0 bases respectively, with 12 bases between them. CDR3 size: 16 residues. Looked up from germline, CDR1 is SGHAT and CDR2 is FQNNGV. The CDR3 region is CASSLVGQNMNTEAFF. In nucleotides, the CDR3 is TGTGCCAGCAGCTTAGTGGGACAAAATATGAACACTGAAGCTTTCTTT.

The chain joins TRBV4-1 to TRBJ2-3, with 8 bases fitting TRBD2. This CDR3 spans 18 amino acids. Germline V gene data show CDR1 as MGHRA and CDR2 as YSYEKL. The junction had 11 bases not matched to a gene; V was cut back by 1 base and J by 2 bases. CDR3 in amino acids: CASSQGPQRLALTDTQYF. CDR3 nucleotides: TGCGCCAGCAGCCAAGGACCCCAGCGACTAGCGCTCACAGATACGCAGTATTTT.

The CDR3 spells CASTRGFGEKLFF. CDR3 sequence (DNA): TGTGCCAGCACCAGGGGTTTCGGTGAAAAACTGTTTTTT. V usage is TRBV12-3 or TRBV12-4 and J usage is TRBJ1-4; the D gene is possibly TRBD1 (6 bases). Deletions cut 7 bases from V and 7 bases from J, with 13 bases between. This CDR3 spans 13 amino acids.

This clone showed up just once. The sample contains more than one DNA sequence encoding this CDR3. This chain uses TRBV7-2 with TRBJ2-1; 11 nucleotides agree with TRBD2. The ends lost 3 bases at V and 3 bases at J; junction bases unmatched: 4. This CDR3 has 16 residues. Looked up from germline, CDR1 is SGHTA and CDR2 is FQGNSA. This chain's CDR3 is CASSLASGGLYNEQFF. CDR3 nucleotides: TGTGCCAGCAGCTTGGCTAGCGGGGGGCTCTACAATGAGCAGTTCTTC.